This paragraph reports one T cell receptor (beta chain). This clonotype has a single count. Its recognized antigen is unknown. An end of the junction does not agree with germline; a read error may underlie this. This specimen belongs to a study of T cells in Graves' hyperthyroidism and ophthalmopathy (dated by TCRdb to the late 2010s). Background for the entire study: Peripheral blood samples were taken at the time of initial diagnosis, prior to any treatment. To identify distinguishing TCR V-J signatures, a discovery cohort of 90 to 100 patients was used, comprising under 45 with Graves' ophthalmopathy and roughly 60 with stable Graves' hyperthyroidism. An independent validation cohort of fewer than 20 hyperthyroidism patients and approximately 15 patients who later progressed to ophthalmopathy tested prospective prediction of ophthalmopathy. The roughly 91 discovery patients were randomly divided into training and test sets at a 7:3 ratio. The study also compared thyroid tissue and blood T-cell repertoires from more than five Graves' hyperthyroidism patients. Following sampling, methimazole starting at 30 mg daily was given to hyperthyroidism patients, and high-dose intravenous methylprednisolone was given to ophthalmopathy patients. The paper reports TCR Vbeta CDR3 sequencing of approximately 140 peripheral blood samples: approximately 41 ophthalmopathy, over 70 hyperthyroidism and around 17 progressor patients.

Results the study describes overall, beyond this receptor: A model built on a 13 V-J signature distinguished ophthalmopathy from stable hyperthyroidism, reaching around 88% sensitivity and around 81% specificity in cross-validation and 80%/75% in testing. In validation, the model predicted progression to ophthalmopathy a median of about 6.5 months before onset, with roughly 68% sensitivity and 72.22% specificity. Blood samples also contained most of the expanded thyroid clonotypes (frequency above 0.001), which suggests that blood repertoires may reflect thyroid immune responses. No statistical method was used to fix the sample size in advance, and group allocation was not hidden from the investigators.

The TCR beta CDR3 regions were amplified from RNA transcripts. The TCR CDR3 was subjected to a first round of RT-PCR using the HTBI primer set and the Qiagen OneStep RT-PCR kit. A second multiplex PCR round built the libraries, followed by size selection and purification. The libraries were sequenced on an Illumina HiSeq2000 using paired-end 100 bp reads. Regarding the original processing steps: SOAPnuke was used to process the raw data, with reads discarded if the reads contained adapters or uncalled bases, had a mean Phred below 15, or lacked an exact constant-primer or identifier match. High-quality paired reads were merged using COPE v1.2.5, and each unique nucleotide sequence was defined as a clonotype. Clonotypes were aligned to IMGT TRBV, TRBD and TRBJ reference segments using MiTCR v1.1. The analysis was restricted to V-J combinations with a frequency above 0.0001, which together covered 99% to 99.2% of the repertoires. The TCS score was defined as F50 (clonal expansion) divided by E x V (chaos), with BLOSUM62-based TCRdist calculated between CDR3 peptides within each V-J. Welch's t-statistics and random forest reduced roughly 530 V-J features to fewer than 15, which were used in a naive Bayes classifier (R e1071). In TCRdb, the public reads were trimmed at Q25 with fastp and aligned with MiXCR, with productive beta chains retained. Rows merge per CDR3 protein into single entries with the most common DNA and genes. These V and J calls derive from TCRdb rather than the authors' analysis. The sample table contains 550,000 to 850,000 distinct CDR3 sequences; only one count was recorded for around 19% of them. 16% of the sample belongs to the ten largest clones.

CDR1 and CDR2 (SGHRS, YFSETQ) derive from the germline V gene. The CDR3 holds 19 amino acids from the cysteine to the phenylalanine. This entry keeps only the CDR3 DNA: 57 bases, framed from base 1. The hyperthyroidism patients were between 18 and 65 years old and newly diagnosed, with a disease duration of less than 2 months. Any patient with an uncontrolled infection, another autoimmune disease, pregnancy or lactation was excluded. Diagnoses were established on the basis of clinical symptoms, serum thyroxine and TRAb, thyroid ultrasound, and orbital computed tomography. For progressor patients, blood was drawn at the first diagnosis of hyperthyroidism, before any ophthalmopathy symptoms had appeared. Ficoll-Paque density gradient centrifugation was used to isolate PBMCs from around 10 ml of fresh peripheral blood. Patients classed as progressors first received a Graves' hyperthyroidism diagnosis and then went on to develop ophthalmopathy during follow-up. Total RNA was extracted using Trizol reagent, and RNA quality was assessed on an Agilent 2100 Bioanalyzer.

The chain employs TRBV5-1 and TRBJ2-4; TRBD1 matches 7 bases in the middle. This clonotype was sampled from a woman between 45 and 60 years old with Graves' hyperthyroidism that later progressed to Graves' ophthalmopathy. The material sequenced was blood. The CDR3 in this case is CASSSPDRRHIVAKNIQYF. Read as DNA, the sequence is TGTGCCAGCAGCTCGCCGGACAGGAGGCACATTGTAGCCAAAAACATTCAGTACTTC.